This TCR beta chain was captured by sequencing in a study of shared clonotypes between healthy human individuals. V was shortened by 7 bases and J by 6 bases, with 19 bases between the two germline ends. In germline, CDR1 is LNHDA, CDR2 SQIVND (reference sequence). CDR3 length: 15 residues. Produced via immunoSEQ multiplex PCR; TCRdb's table is partial and in-frame only. The table includes about 1.1 million clones, 77% detected once. Sequenced material: memory CD4+ T cells from PBMCs. Described subset: CD45RA-negative fraction. The V gene is TRBV19, the J gene TRBJ1-5, with D uncertain. This TCR derives from a man aged 18 to 30 in good health. Some clones in this sample may be carry-over from other donors' samples. This CDR3 reads CASTSFMGGIQPQHF. DNA for the CDR3: TGTGCCAGTACCTCGTTTATGGGTGGTATTCAGCCCCAGCATTTT.